This is a list of T cell receptor beta chains from one sample in a study of blood T cell repertoires in COVID-19. TCRdb keeps only in-frame clones here, not all; method: immunoSEQ multiplex PCR. In the table there are about 100,000 clones, roughly 80% of which are singletons. Sequencing was performed on peripheral blood. These receptors were obtained from a man between 60 and 75 years old with acute or convalescent COVID-19. Each CDR3 is given with its conserved first and last residue. The order of the fields is CDR3 DNA, CDR3 protein, clone size, D gene, J gene, V gene. A D gene is named only where the DNA matches it firmly. Rows give clone size only sometimes, using once, few, many, or a class for an expanded clone.

TGCGCCAGCAGTGAGTGGACAGGGGGGAGTGGCGGGGAGCTGTTTTTT | CASSEWTGGSGGELFF | once | TRBD1 | TRBJ2-2 | TRBV10-1
TGTGCCACCATCGTCGCCCGGGGTGGAAACACCATATATTTT | CATIVARGGNTIYF | NA | NA | TRBJ1-3 | TRBV6-5
TGTGCCAGTTGTCCCGGGATCCTGTTCGGTCCACTGTTTTTT | CASCPGILFGPLFF | NA | NA | TRBJ1-4 | TRBV28
TGTGCCAGCTCACTTTCTCCGGGACAGGGGGGGCACGAGCAGTACTTC | CASSLSPGQGGHEQYF | NA | TRBD1 | TRBJ2-7 | TRBV18
TGTGCCAGTAGTATAGGGACATTAGGAACCGGGGAGCTGTTTTTT | CASSIGTLGTGELFF | NA | NA | TRBJ2-2 | TRBV19
TGTGCCACCAGCAGAGATCCCTCACTAGCGACAAATGAGCAGTTCTTC | CATSRDPSLATNEQFF | once | TRBD2 | TRBJ2-1 | TRBV15
TGTGCCACCAGCCCCACCGGGGGCACAGATACGCAGTATTTT | CATSPTGGTDTQYF | NA | NA | TRBJ2-3 | TRBV15
TGTGCCAGCAGCCCCCCCTCGACAGGGGGCGTGTATGGCTACACCTTC | CASSPPSTGGVYGYTF | NA | TRBD1 | TRBJ1-2 | TRBV7-2
TGTGCCAGCAGCTCCGGGGTACCTAATTCACCCCTCCACTTT | CASSSGVPNSPLHF | NA | NA | TRBJ1-6 | TRBV3-1/TRBV3-2
TGTGCCAGCAGCCAAATTGGAGTTGGGGGCGGGCTACTTTTAAATGAGCAGTTCTTC | CASSQIGVGGGLLLNEQFF | NA | NA | TRBJ2-1 | TRBV7-6
TGCGCCAGCAGCTCCCTGTCGGGGTTAGATACGCAGTATTTT | CASSSLSGLDTQYF | once | NA | TRBJ2-3 | TRBV5-1
TGTGCCAGCAGCCAAGGGGCCACCTACGAGCAGTACTTC | CASSQGATYEQYF | NA | NA | TRBJ2-7 | TRBV3-1/TRBV3-2
TGTGCCAGCTCACCTACGCTGGCTCAGCCCCAGCATTTT | CASSPTLAQPQHF | once | NA | TRBJ1-5 | TRBV18
TGCGCCAGCAGCCAAGGGCCGGGACAGGTATACGAGCAGTACTTC | CASSQGPGQVYEQYF | NA | TRBD1 | TRBJ2-7 | TRBV4-1
TGTGCCAGCAGCTTCCCACGCGGGGAAGAGACCCAGTACTTC | CASSFPRGEETQYF | NA | NA | TRBJ2-5 | TRBV7-6
TGTGCCACCAGCCGGGACACCTACGAGCAGTACTTC | CATSRDTYEQYF | NA | NA | TRBJ2-7 | TRBV10-3
TGCGCCAGCAGCCAAGATCTTCAGGACTCCACTGAAGCTTTCTTT | CASSQDLQDSTEAFF | NA | NA | TRBJ1-1 | TRBV4-3
TGTGCCAGCAGTGATAGTGAGCAGTTCTTC | CASSDSEQFF | NA | NA | TRBJ2-1 | TRBV2
TGTGCCAGCAGCCGGGACAGGGGGCTTAACGAGCAGTACTTC | CASSRDRGLNEQYF | NA | TRBD1 | TRBJ2-7 | TRBV7-2
TGTGCCAGTAGTATAGCGGCAGCGTACAATCAGCCCCAGCATTTT | CASSIAAAYNQPQHF | NA | NA | TRBJ1-5 | TRBV19
TGTGCCAGCAGCTTAGGGTACGAACAGGGCTATAGCAATCAGCCCCAGCATTTT | CASSLGYEQGYSNQPQHF | NA | NA | TRBJ1-5 | TRBV11-2
TGTGCCAGCAGTTCGTTCAAGAGCGGCGAGCAGTACTTC | CASSSFKSGEQYF | NA | NA | TRBJ2-7 | TRBV12-3/TRBV12-4
TGTGCCAGTCGCCACTCGGGACTAGCGGGACAGGATACGCAGTATTTT | CASRHSGLAGQDTQYF | NA | TRBD2 | TRBJ2-3 | TRBV10-3
TGTGCCAGCAGCTCACCTCCCGGGACTAGCCCGGGCTCAGATACGCAGTATTTT | CASSSPPGTSPGSDTQYF | NA | TRBD2 | TRBJ2-3 | TRBV7-2
TGTGCCAGCAGTTACTTTCTAGCGGGAGCCCCCGGGGAGCTGTTTTTT | CASSYFLAGAPGELFF | NA | TRBD2 | TRBJ2-2 | TRBV6-2/TRBV6-3
TGTGCCAGCAGCCCTCGCGGGGTAGCGGTGCCTCAAGAGACCCAGTACTTC | CASSPRGVAVPQETQYF | NA | NA | TRBJ2-5 | TRBV7-9
TGCGCCAGCAGCTTTCTGGGAGGAGGCTATGGCTACACCTTC | CASSFLGGGYGYTF | once | NA | TRBJ1-2 | TRBV5-1
TGTGCCAGCTCACCACAGGGGTCAGTGAACACTGAAGCTTTCTTT | CASSPQGSVNTEAFF | NA | NA | TRBJ1-1 | TRBV18
TGTGCCAGTAGTATCGGAGGTGGGCAAGAGACCCAGTACTTC | CASSIGGGQETQYF | NA | NA | TRBJ2-5 | TRBV19
TGTGCCAGCAGCCAACCTCAGACGGGAAACTATGGCTACACCTTC | CASSQPQTGNYGYTF | NA | NA | TRBJ1-2 | TRBV4-2
TGTGCCAGCAGCCCTAACGGGTTAGGAGGCTACACCTTC | CASSPNGLGGYTF | NA | NA | TRBJ1-2 | TRBV7-9
TGTGCCAGCAGCTCGCCTAAGACTAGCGGGGGAACCTACAATGAGCAGTTCTTC | CASSSPKTSGGTYNEQFF | NA | TRBD2 | TRBJ2-1 | TRBV7-2
TGCAGCGTTTGGTTGCGGGGGGAGGGTGAAGCTTTCTTT | CSVWLRGEGEAFF | NA | NA | TRBJ1-1 | TRBV29-1
TGTGCCAGCAGCCAAGCGAGACAGGGGAAAGGTGGTACTGAAGCTTTCTTT | CASSQARQGKGGTEAFF | NA | TRBD1 | TRBJ1-1 | TRBV3-1/TRBV3-2
TGTGCCAGCAGCCCAAGACTAGCGGTACACAATGAGCAGTTCTTC | CASSPRLAVHNEQFF | NA | TRBD2 | TRBJ2-1 | TRBV11-2
TGCGCCAGCAGGGTGGGTCGGGACAGTTACAATGAGCAGTTCTTC | CASRVGRDSYNEQFF | NA | TRBD1 | TRBJ2-1 | TRBV5-1
TGTGCCAGCAGCTTAGGGGTCAGGGCGGATAACACTGAAGCTTTCTTT | CASSLGVRADNTEAFF | once | NA | TRBJ1-1 | TRBV7-2
TGCGCCAGCAGTCAATCGAGCCATAAGGTGCGGGACAGGGGAGACTATGGCTACACCTTC | CASSQSSHKVRDRGDYGYTF | NA | TRBD1 | TRBJ1-2 | TRBV23-1
TGTGCCAGCCCTGACAGGGTAGGCACTGAAGCTTTCTTT | CASPDRVGTEAFF | NA | TRBD1 | TRBJ1-1 | TRBV3-1/TRBV3-2
TGTGCCAGCTCACCCCCCGGGACAGAACCCTACGAGCAGTACTTC | CASSPPGTEPYEQYF | NA | TRBD1 | TRBJ2-7 | TRBV18
TGTGCCAGTAGTAACGGACTAGCGGGCCTCACAGATACGCAGTATTTT | CASSNGLAGLTDTQYF | NA | TRBD2 | TRBJ2-3 | TRBV19
TGTGCCAGTACCCCAGCGACAGGGGGCACTGAAGCTTTCTTT | CASTPATGGTEAFF | NA | TRBD1 | TRBJ1-1 | TRBV19
TGTGCCAGCAGCTTATTGTTGTTATCCAACACTGAAGCTTTCTTT | CASSLLLLSNTEAFF | NA | NA | TRBJ1-1 | TRBV7-2
TGTGCCATCAGTGTTGTTGGGTCTAGCGGGGACAAGGATTACGAGCAGTACTTC | CAISVVGSSGDKDYEQYF | NA | TRBD2 | TRBJ2-7 | TRBV10-3
TGTGCCAGCAGTCGGGGACTAGCGGGAACCGGGGAGCTGTTTTTT | CASSRGLAGTGELFF | NA | TRBD2 | TRBJ2-2 | TRBV6-2/TRBV6-3
TGTGCCACCAAACGAGACAGTACTAACTATGGCTACACCTTC | CATKRDSTNYGYTF | NA | NA | TRBJ1-2 | TRBV24-1
TGTGCCAGCAGCGTAGACCCCGGGACAGGGGGCGAAGCTTTCTTT | CASSVDPGTGGEAFF | NA | TRBD1 | TRBJ1-1 | TRBV9
TGTGCCAGCAGCTTACTACAGATCTCTGGAAACACCATATATTTT | CASSLLQISGNTIYF | NA | NA | TRBJ1-3 | TRBV7-2
TGTGCCAGCAGCTTAGGCGTCCCCTACGAGCAGTACTTC | CASSLGVPYEQYF | NA | NA | TRBJ2-7 | TRBV7-2
TGTGCCAGCAGTTACGGGCTTTTTGGAGGCTACACCTTC | CASSYGLFGGYTF | NA | NA | TRBJ1-2 | TRBV6-5
TGTGCCAGCAGCCGGAGCTCCTACGAGCAGTACTTC | CASSRSSYEQYF | NA | NA | TRBJ2-7 | TRBV3-1/TRBV3-2
TGTGCCAGCAGCTTGGATGCGGGGGCTTTTAATGAGCAGTTCTTC | CASSLDAGAFNEQFF | once | NA | TRBJ2-1 | TRBV5-5
TGCGCCAGCAGCGCTGGGACAGATTACGAGCAGTACTTC | CASSAGTDYEQYF | NA | TRBD1 | TRBJ2-7 | TRBV10-1